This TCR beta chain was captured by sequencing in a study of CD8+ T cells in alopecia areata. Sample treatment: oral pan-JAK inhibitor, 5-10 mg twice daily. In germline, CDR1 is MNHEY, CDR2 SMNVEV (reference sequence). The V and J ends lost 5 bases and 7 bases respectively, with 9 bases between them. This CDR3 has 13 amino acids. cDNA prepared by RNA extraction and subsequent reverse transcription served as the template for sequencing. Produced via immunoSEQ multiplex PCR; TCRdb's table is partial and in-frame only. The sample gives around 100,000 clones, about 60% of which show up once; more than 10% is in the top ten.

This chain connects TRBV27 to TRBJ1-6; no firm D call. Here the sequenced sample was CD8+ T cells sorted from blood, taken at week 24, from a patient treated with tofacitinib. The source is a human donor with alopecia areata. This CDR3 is CASSNIGNSPLHF. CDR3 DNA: TGTGCCAGCAGTAACATAGGGAATTCACCCCTCCACTTT.